This T cell receptor (beta chain) was recovered during a study of blood T cell repertoires in COVID-19. Study context: Acute and convalescent COVID-19 specimens originated in the United States, Italy and Spain.

Trimming shortened V by 0 bases and J by 1 base, and 10 bases separated the two germline ends. The CDR3 has 16 residues. In the authors' methods: Reference gene primer amplification gave nucleated cell count estimates. Measured with immunoSEQ multiplex PCR; TCRdb has only the in-frame clones, and not every one. The DNA gave D and trimming, while V, J and clone size come from that table. The sample yields about 310,000 clones, around 91% seen once. This chain connects TRBV5-3 to TRBJ2-2, with a weak D call TRBD1 (6 bases). TRBV5-3 is filed as an ORF, its function uncertain. The TCR was taken from a middle-aged woman with COVID-19, enrolled during active disease. Sequencing used peripheral blood. CDR3 in DNA: TGTGCCAGAAGCTTGGGACAGGCGATGAACACCGGGGAGCTGTTTTTT. Protein sequence: CARSLGQAMNTGELFF.